There are many counts of the clone carrying this T cell receptor beta chain. This entry is derived from a study of blood T cells in healthy people across ages. Together with a sample-barcoded 5' primer, a J-beta primer mix was included in a second PCR lasting about 7 to 12 cycles. MiXCR was run by TCRdb on the 5' RACE reads, yielding one entry per CDR3 protein. The profile covers some 920,000 distinct CDR3 sequences, with approximately 50% appearing a single time and 20% to 25% taken by the ten largest. The germline gives CDR1 SQVTM, CDR2 ANQGSEA. This CDR3 spans 14 amino acids. Trimming cost V 2 bases and J 3 bases, with 11 bases left between them.

This clonotype was obtained from a woman aged 60 to 75 in good health. The sample comprised blood. This sequence joins TRBV29-1 and TRBJ2-1; possibly TRBD2 for D (6 bases). DNA of the CDR3: TGCAGCGTTGAATCGGGGAGGCGCTACAATGAGCAGTTCTTC. Encoded protein: CSVESGRRYNEQFF.